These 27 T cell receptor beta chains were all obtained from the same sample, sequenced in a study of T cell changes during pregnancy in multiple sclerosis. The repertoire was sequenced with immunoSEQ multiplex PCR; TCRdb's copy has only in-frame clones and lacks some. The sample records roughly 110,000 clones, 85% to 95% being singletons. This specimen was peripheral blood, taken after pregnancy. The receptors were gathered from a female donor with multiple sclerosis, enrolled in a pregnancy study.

The CDR3 is CASLPRGTNEKLFF. The CDR3 bases are TGTGCCAGCTTGCCCAGGGGCACTAATGAAAAACTGTTTTTT. The chain has TRBV6-1 and TRBJ1-4, with D possibly being TRBD1 (6 bases). Germline V gives CDR1 MNHNS, CDR2 SASEGT. V gave up 8 bases and J gave up 2 bases, with 12 bases separating them. CDR3 length equals 14 residues.

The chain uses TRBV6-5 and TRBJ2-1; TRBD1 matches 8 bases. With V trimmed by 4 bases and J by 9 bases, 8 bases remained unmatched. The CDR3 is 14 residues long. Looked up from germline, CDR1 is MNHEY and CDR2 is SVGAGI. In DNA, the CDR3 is TGTGCCAGCAGTTCGGACAGGGAGAGAGGTGAGCAGTTCTTC. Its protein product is CASSSDRERGEQFF.

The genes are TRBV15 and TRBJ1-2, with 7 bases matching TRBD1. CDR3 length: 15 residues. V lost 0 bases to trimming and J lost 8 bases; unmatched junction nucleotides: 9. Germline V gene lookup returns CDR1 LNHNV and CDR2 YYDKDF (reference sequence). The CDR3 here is CATSRDPGTVEGYTF. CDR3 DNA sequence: TGTGCCACCAGCAGAGATCCGGGGACAGTTGAAGGCTACACCTTC.

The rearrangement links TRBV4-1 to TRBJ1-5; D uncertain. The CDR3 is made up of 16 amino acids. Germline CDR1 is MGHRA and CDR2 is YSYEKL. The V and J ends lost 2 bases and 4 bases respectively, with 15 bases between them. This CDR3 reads CASSQLASVGNQPQHF. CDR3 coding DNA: TGCGCCAGCAGCCAACTGGCCAGCGTGGGTAATCAGCCCCAGCATTTT.

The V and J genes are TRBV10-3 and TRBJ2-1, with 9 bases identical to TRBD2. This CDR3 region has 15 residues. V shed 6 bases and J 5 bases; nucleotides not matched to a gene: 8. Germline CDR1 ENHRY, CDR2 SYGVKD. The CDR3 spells CAISERAGGNNEQFF. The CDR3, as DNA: TGTGCCATCAGCGAGCGAGCGGGGGGAAACAATGAGCAGTTCTTC.

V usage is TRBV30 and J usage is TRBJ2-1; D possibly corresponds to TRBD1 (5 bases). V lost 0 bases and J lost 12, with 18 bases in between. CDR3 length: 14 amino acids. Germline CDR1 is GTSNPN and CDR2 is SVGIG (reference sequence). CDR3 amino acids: CAWSVPGTKGVQFF. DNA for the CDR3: TGTGCCTGGAGTGTACCGGGCACTAAAGGGGTGCAGTTCTTC.

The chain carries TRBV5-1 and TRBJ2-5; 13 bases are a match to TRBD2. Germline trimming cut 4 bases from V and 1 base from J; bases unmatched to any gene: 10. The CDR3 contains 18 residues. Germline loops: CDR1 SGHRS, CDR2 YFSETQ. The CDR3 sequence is CASSAGLAGASFQETQYF. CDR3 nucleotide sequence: TGCGCCAGCAGCGCTGGACTAGCGGGGGCCTCTTTCCAAGAGACCCAGTACTTC.

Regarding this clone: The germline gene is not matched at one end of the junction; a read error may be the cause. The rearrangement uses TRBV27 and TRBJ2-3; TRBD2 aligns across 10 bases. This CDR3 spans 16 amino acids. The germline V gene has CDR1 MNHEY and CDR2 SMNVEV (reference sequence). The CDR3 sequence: CASSPLERGGTDTQYF. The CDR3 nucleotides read TGTGCCAGCAGTCCTCTTGAGCGGGGGGGCACGGATACGCAGTATTTT.

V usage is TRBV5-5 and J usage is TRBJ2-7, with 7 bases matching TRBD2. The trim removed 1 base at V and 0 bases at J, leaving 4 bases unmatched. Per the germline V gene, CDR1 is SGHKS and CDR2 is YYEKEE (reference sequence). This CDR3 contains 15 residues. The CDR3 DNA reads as TGTGCCAGCAGCTTGCGAGTAGCGGGCTCCTACGAGCAGTACTTC. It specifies CASSLRVAGSYEQYF.

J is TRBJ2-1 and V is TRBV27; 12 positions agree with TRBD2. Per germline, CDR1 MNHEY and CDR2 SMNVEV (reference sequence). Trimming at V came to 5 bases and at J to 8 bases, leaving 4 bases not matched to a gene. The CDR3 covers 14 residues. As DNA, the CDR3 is TGTGCCAGCAGTCTAGCGGGAGGGGTCTATGAGCAGTTCTTC. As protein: CASSLAGGVYEQFF.

CDR3 DNA: TGTGCCAGCAGCTTCTCTAGCGGGGGGGCAGGAGAGACCCAGTACTTC. Translation: CASSFSSGGAGETQYF. The chain joins TRBV7-2 to TRBJ2-5; 12 nucleotides align to TRBD2. The CDR3 is 16 amino acids. V lost 3 bases and J lost 4; bases outside the gene matches: 6. CDR1 SGHTA and CDR2 FQGNSA come from the germline V gene. Full variable domain (rest looked up from reference TRBV7-2 and TRBJ2-5): GAGVSQSPSNKVTEKGKDVELRCDPISGHTALYWYRQSLGQGLEFLIYFQGNSAPDKSGLPSDRFSAERTGGSVSTLTIQRTQQEDSAVYLCASSFSSGGAGETQYFGPGTRLLVL.

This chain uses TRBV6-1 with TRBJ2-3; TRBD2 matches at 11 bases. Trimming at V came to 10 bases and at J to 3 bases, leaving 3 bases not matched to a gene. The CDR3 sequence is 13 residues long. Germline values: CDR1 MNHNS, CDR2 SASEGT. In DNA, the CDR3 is TGTGCCACCACTAGCGGGAGAACAGATACGCAGTATTTT. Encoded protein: CATTSGRTDTQYF.

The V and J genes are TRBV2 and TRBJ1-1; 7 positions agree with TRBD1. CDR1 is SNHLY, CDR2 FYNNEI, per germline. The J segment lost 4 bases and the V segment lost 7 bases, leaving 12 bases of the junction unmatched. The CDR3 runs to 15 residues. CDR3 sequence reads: CASIVGTARGTEAFF. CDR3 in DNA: TGTGCCAGCATAGTGGGGACAGCCAGAGGCACTGAAGCTTTCTTT.

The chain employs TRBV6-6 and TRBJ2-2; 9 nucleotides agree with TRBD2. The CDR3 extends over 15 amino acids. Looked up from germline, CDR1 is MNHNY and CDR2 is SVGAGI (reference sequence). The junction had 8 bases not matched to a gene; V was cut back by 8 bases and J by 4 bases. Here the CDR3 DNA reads TGTGCCAGCTGGCGCGGGAGGGAGGTCACCGGGGAGCTGTTTTTT. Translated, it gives CASWRGREVTGELFF.

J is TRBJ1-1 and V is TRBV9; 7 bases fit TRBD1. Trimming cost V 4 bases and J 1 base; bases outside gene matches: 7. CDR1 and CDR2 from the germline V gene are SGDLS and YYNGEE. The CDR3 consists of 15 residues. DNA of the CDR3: TGTGCCAGCAGCCCCCGGACAGGCGGGAACACTGAAGCTTTCTTT. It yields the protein CASSPRTGGNTEAFF.

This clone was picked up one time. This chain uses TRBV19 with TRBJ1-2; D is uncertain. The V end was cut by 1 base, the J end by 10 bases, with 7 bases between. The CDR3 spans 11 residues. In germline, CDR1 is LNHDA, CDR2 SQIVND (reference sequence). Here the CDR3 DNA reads TGTGCCAGTAGTATAGTCGGTTACTACACCTTC. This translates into CASSIVGYYTF.

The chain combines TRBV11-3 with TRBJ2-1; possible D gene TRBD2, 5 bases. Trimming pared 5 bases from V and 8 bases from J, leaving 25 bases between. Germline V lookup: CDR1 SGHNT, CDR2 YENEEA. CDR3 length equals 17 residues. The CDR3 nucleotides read TGTGCCAGCAGCGCAACCTCCCCCCGCGACTATTCGGATGAGCAGTTCTTC. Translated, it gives CASSATSPRDYSDEQFF.

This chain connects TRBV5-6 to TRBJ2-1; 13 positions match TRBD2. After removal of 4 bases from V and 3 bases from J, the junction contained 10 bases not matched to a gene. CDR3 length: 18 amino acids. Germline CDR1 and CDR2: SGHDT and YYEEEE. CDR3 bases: TGTGCCAGCAGCGGGGGGACTAGCGGGATTACACGCTACAATGAGCAGTTCTTC. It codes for CASSGGTSGITRYNEQFF.

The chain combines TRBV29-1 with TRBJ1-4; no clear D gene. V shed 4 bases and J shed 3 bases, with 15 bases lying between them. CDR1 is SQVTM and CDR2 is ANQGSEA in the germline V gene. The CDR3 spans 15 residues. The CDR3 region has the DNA TGCAGCGTTGGAGGGTTGGGTCCATCTAATGAAAAACTGTTTTTT. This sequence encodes CSVGGLGPSNEKLFF.

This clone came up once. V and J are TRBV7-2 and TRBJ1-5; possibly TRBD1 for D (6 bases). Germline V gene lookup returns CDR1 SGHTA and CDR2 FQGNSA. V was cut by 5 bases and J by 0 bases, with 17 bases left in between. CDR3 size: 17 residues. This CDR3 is CASSPRGQSYSNQPQHF. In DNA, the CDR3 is TGTGCCAGCAGCCCGAGAGGACAGTCTTATAGCAATCAGCCCCAGCATTTT.

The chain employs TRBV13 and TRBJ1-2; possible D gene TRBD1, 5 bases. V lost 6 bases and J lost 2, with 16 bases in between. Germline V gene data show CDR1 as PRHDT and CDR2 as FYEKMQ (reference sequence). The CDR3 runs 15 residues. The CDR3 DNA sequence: TGTGCCAGCAGTTACCGGGACTTGGGGAACTATGGCTACACCTTC. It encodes CASSYRDLGNYGYTF.

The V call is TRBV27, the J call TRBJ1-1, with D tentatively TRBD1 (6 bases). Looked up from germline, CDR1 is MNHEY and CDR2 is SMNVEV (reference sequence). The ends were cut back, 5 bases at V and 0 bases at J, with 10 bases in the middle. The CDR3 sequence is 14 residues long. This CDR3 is CASSRGQMNTEAFF. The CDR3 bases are TGTGCCAGCAGTCGCGGACAGATGAACACTGAAGCTTTCTTT.

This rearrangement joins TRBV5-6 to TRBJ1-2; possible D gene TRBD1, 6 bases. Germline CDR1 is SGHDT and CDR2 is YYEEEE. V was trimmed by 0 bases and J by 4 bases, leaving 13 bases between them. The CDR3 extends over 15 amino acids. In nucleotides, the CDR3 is TGTGCCAGCAGCTTGGTCCACAGGGTTGGCTATGGCTACACCTTC. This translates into CASSLVHRVGYGYTF.

The CDR3 region is CAWTLGQVQNTIYF. CDR3 DNA: TGTGCCTGGACCTTAGGACAGGTACAAAACACCATATATTTT. This chain uses TRBV30 with TRBJ1-3, with 7 positions matching TRBD1. In germline, CDR1 is GTSNPN, CDR2 SVGIG (reference sequence). The CDR3 totals 14 residues. V dropped 4 bases and J dropped 6; count of bases not matched to a gene: 9.

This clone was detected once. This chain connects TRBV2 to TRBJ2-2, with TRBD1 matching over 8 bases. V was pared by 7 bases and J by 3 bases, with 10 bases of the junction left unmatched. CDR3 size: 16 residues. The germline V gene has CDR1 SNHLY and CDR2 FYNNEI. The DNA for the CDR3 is TGTGCCAGCAACCACCGACAGGGGTGGTACACCGGGGAGCTGTTTTTT. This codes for CASNHRQGWYTGELFF. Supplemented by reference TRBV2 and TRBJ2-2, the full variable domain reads EPEVTQTPSHQVTQMGQEVILRCVPISNHLYFYWYRQILGQKVEFLVSFYNNEISEKSEIFDDQFSVERPDGSNFTLKIRSTKLEDSAMYFCASNHRQGWYTGELFFGEGSRLTVL.

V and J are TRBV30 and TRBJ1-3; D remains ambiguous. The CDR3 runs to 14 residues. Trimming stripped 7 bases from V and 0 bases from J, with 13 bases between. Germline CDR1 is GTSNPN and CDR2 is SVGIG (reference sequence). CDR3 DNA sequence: TGTGCCTTCGTTGGGCCTCCCTCTGGAAACACCATATATTTT. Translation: CAFVGPPSGNTIYF.

CDR3 nucleotide sequence: TGCGCCAGCAGCCAAGAGGTGAGGTCCAATACGCAGTATTTT. It is translated as CASSQEVRSNTQYF. The V gene is TRBV4-1, the J gene TRBJ2-3, with unresolved D. V was pared by 0 bases and J by 7 bases, with 11 bases between. From germline, CDR1 is MGHRA and CDR2 YSYEKL. This CDR3 region has 14 residues.